This T cell receptor (beta chain) was profiled in a study of blood T cell repertoires in COVID-19. The CDR3 spans 15 residues. V was trimmed by 3 bases and J by 1 base, leaving 12 bases between them. Germline V gene data show CDR1 as DFQATT and CDR2 as SNEGSKA (reference sequence). Data came from immunoSEQ multiplex PCR; TCRdb stores just in-frame clones and leaves some out. The sample lists roughly 200,000 clones, around 85% occurring once. What was sequenced was PBMCs or T cells enriched from blood (not recorded which). The chain combines TRBV20-1 with TRBJ2-2; possible D gene TRBD2, 5 bases. The clonotype comes from a woman between 40 and 55 years old with acute COVID-19. The chain's CDR3 is CSASRTGLNTGELFF. The CDR3 bases are TGCAGTGCTAGTCGGACGGGGTTGAACACCGGGGAGCTGTTTTTT.